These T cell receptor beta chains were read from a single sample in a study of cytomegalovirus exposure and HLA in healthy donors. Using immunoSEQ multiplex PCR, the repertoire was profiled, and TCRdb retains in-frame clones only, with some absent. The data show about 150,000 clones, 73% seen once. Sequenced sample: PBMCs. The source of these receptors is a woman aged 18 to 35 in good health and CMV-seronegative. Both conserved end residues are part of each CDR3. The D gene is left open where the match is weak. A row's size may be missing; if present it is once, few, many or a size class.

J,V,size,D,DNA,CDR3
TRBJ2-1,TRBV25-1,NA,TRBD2,TGTGCCAGCAGTGCTTCTAGCGGACCCTACAATGAGCAGTTCTTC,CASSASSGPYNEQFF
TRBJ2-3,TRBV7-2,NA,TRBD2,TGTGCCAGCAGCGACGGACTAGCAGATACGCAGTATTTT,CASSDGLADTQYF
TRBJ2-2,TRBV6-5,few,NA,TGTGCCAGCAGTTCGTGGGGGGTCACCGGGGAGCTGTTTTTT,CASSSWGVTGELFF
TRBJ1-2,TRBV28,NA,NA,TGTGCCAGCAGTTTAGATGGAGGGCCGAACTATGGCTACACCTTC,CASSLDGGPNYGYTF
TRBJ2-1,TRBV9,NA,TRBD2,TGTGCCAGCAGCGTAGATAGCGGGAGCTCCTACAATGAGCAGTTCTTC,CASSVDSGSSYNEQFF
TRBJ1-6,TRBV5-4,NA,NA,TGTGCCAGCAGGTCAGGGGTTAATTCACCCCTCCACTTT,CASRSGVNSPLHF
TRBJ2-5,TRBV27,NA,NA,TGTGCCAGCAGTCCCCGACTAGAACTACAGGAGACCCAGTACTTC,CASSPRLELQETQYF
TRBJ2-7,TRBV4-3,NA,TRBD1,TGCGCCAGCAGCCCCGGGACAGGGGGCCGGCAGTACTTC,CASSPGTGGRQYF
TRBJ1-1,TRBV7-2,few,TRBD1,TGTGCCAGCAGCCTTGGACAGGTAGGCACTGAAGCTTTCTTT,CASSLGQVGTEAFF
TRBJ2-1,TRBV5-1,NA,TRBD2,TGCGCCAGCAGCTGGGGACTAGCGGGAGGCTTGGATGAGCAGTTCTTC,CASSWGLAGGLDEQFF
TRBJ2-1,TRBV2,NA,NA,TGTGCCAGCGGAGGCCACAGCGGCATCTACAATGAGCAGTTCTTC,CASGGHSGIYNEQFF
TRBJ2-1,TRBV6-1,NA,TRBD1,TGTGCCAGCAGTGAAGGGACAGGGAATAAGAACAATGAGCAGTTCTTC,CASSEGTGNKNNEQFF
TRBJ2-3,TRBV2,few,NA,TGTGCCAGCAACAGGCGGGGATACACAGATACGCAGTATTTT,CASNRRGYTDTQYF
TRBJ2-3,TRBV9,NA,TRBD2,TGTGCCAGCAGCAAGGGAGGGAGCACAGATACGCAGTATTTT,CASSKGGSTDTQYF
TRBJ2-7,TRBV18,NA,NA,TGTGCCAGCTCACTACAGGACTACGAGCAGTACTTC,CASSLQDYEQYF
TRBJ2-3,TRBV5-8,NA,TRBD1,TGTGCCAGCAGCAGGGGACAGGCCATTGCAGATACGCAGTATTTT,CASSRGQAIADTQYF
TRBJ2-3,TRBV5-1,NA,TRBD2,TGCGCCAGCAGCTTGGGCAGCGCTAGCGGGGGCACAGATACGCAGTATTTT,CASSLGSASGGTDTQYF
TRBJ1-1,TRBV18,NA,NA,TGTGCCAGCTCACCACGACCAGGGGCAGGTGGCACTGAAGCTTTCTTT,CASSPRPGAGGTEAFF
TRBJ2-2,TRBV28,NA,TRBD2,TGTGCCAGCAGTTCTGGGGGGGTACTCGGGGAGCTGTTTTTT,CASSSGGVLGELFF
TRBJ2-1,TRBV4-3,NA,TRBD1,TGCGCCAGCAGCCACGGAATAGGGACAGGGGGGAATGAGCAGTTCTTC,CASSHGIGTGGNEQFF
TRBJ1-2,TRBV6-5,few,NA,TGTGCCAGCAGTTACGACACCAACTATGGCTACACCTTC,CASSYDTNYGYTF
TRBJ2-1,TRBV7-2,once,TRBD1,TGTGCCAGCAGCCAAGGGGACAGGAGTTACAATGAGCAGTTCTTC,CASSQGDRSYNEQFF
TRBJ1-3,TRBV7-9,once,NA,TGTTCCAGCAGTTCTACCGGAAACACCATATATTTT,CSSSSTGNTIYF
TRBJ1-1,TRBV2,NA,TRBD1,TGTGCCAGTCATTGGGGGCCTACAATTGACCAGGGGGGAGCTTTCTTT,CASHWGPTIDQGGAFF
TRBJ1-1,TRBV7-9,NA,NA,TGTGCCAGCAGCTTAACAGCCAACACTGAAGCTTTCTTT,CASSLTANTEAFF
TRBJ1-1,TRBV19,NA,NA,TGTGCCAGTAGTATTGGCCAGGTGGAAGCTTTCTTT,CASSIGQVEAFF
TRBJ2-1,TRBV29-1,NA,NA,TGCAGCGTTCGGGGCGGGAAAGGTGTGGGTGAGCAGTTCTTC,CSVRGGKGVGEQFF
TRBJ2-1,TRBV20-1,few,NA,TGCAGCGGCGGGAAGGATGGTGAGCAGTTCTTC,CSGGKDGEQFF
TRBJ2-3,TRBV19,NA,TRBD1,TGTGCCAGTAGTAAGAGGGACAGTAGCACAGATACGCAGTATTTT,CASSKRDSSTDTQYF
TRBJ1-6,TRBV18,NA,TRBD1,TGTGCCAGCTCACCCGGACAGGGGGTCAATTCACCCCTCCACTTT,CASSPGQGVNSPLHF
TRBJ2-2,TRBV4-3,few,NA,TGCGCCAGCAGCCAAGAGGGGGGAGCTCTAGGGACCGGGGAGCTGTTTTTT,CASSQEGGALGTGELFF
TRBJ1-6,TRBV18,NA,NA,TGTGCCAGCTCACCACCGGAGGCCGCTAATTTACCCCTCCACTTT,CASSPPEAANLPLHF
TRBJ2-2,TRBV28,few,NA,TGTGCCAGCAGGGGAGACGGGAGTCTGATGTTTACCGGGGAGCTGTTTTTT,CASRGDGSLMFTGELFF
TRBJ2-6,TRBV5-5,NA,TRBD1,TGTGCCAGCAACTCAGGGACAGGGGTTTCAGGGGCCAACGGCCTGACTTTC,CASNSGTGVSGANGLTF
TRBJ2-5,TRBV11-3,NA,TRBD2,TGTGCCAGCAGCCGGACTAGCGGGAGCGAGACCCAGTACTTC,CASSRTSGSETQYF
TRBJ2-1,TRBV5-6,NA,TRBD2,TGTGCCAGCAGCTTGAGTGTTAGCGGGAGAGTCAATGAGCAGTTCTTC,CASSLSVSGRVNEQFF
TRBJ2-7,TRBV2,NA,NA,TGTGCCAGCAGTGTTCTCTCCTACGAGCAGTACTTC,CASSVLSYEQYF
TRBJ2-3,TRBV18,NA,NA,TGTGCCAGCTCACCAAACGGACTAAGCACAGATACGCAGTATTTT,CASSPNGLSTDTQYF
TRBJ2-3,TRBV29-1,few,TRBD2,TGCAGCGTTGGTATAGCGGGGGGTGCAGATACGCAGTATTTT,CSVGIAGGADTQYF
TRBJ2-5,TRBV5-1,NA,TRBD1,TGCGCCAGCAGCTTGGAGAACAGGGGACGGGGAGAGACCCAGTACTTC,CASSLENRGRGETQYF
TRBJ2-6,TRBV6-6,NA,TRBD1,TGTGCCAGCACCCGGGACAGCTCTGGGGCCAACGTCCTGACTTTC,CASTRDSSGANVLTF
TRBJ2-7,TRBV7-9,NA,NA,TGTGCCAGCAGGGAGGAGGCAGGAGCCTCCTACGAGCAGTACTTC,CASREEAGASYEQYF
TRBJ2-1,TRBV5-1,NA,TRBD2,TGCGCCAGCAGCGTGACTAGCGGGAGGGCCCGGAATGAGCAGTTCTTC,CASSVTSGRARNEQFF
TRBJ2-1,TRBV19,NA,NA,TGTGCCAGTAGCCCCAGCGGCTGGGAGCAGTTCTTC,CASSPSGWEQFF
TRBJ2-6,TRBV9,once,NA,TGTGCCAGCAGCGTATGGGCCTCTGGGGCCAACGTCCTGACTTTC,CASSVWASGANVLTF
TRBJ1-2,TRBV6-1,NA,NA,TGTGCCAGCAGTTTTACCGGGAACTATGGCTACACCTTC,CASSFTGNYGYTF